This TCR beta chain was identified in a study of T cell responses to AZD1222 COVID-19 vaccine. Across the whole study: The study pooled second doses at about 4 or about 12 weeks.

The study, taken as a whole, reports: It should be noted that donors were predominantly white British and more often female, and clonal diversity was possibly underestimated. Unmutated regions of variants are reportedly targeted by nearly half of spike-specific TCRs. Vaccine-associated CD4 TCRs ranged over spike, dominating at 160-218 and 743-854.

Data came from immunoSEQ multiplex PCR; TCRdb stores just in-frame clones and leaves some out. The repertoire holds more than 150,000 clones, with approximately 90% as singletons. This clone is a singleton in its sample. Its cognate antigen is unknown. The CDR3 length is 14 residues. Trimming at V came to 6 bases and at J to 8 bases, leaving 8 bases not matched to a gene. Per germline, CDR1 LNHDA and CDR2 SQIVND (reference sequence). This sequence was found in an adult in good health. The chain carries TRBV19 and TRBJ1-4, with 8 bases aligning to TRBD1. The sample consisted of peripheral blood, taken on day 0 of AZD1222 vaccination. This CDR3 reads CASSATGAREKLFF. The CDR3 DNA reads TGTGCCAGTAGCGCGACAGGGGCCCGGGAAAAACTGTTTTTT.